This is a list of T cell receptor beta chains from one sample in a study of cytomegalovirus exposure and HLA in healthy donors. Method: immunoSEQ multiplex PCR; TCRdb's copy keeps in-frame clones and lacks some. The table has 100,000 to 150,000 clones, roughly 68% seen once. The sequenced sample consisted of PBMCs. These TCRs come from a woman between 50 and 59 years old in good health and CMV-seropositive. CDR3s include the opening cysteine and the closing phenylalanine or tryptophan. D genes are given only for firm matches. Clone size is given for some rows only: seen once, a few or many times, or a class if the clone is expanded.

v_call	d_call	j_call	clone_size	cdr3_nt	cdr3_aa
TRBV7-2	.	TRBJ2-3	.	TGTGCCAGCAGCCGATTGGCCATAACGCAGTATTTT	CASSRLAITQYF
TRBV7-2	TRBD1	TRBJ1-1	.	TGTGCCAGCAGCTCCGCCGGGACAGGAAGAGAAGCTTTCTTT	CASSSAGTGREAFF
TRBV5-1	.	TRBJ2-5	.	TGCGCCAGCAGCCTCTGGACTGGAGAGACCCAGTACTTC	CASSLWTGETQYF
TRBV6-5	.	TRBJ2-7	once	TGTGCCAGCAGGGAGGCAGGGGCCTACGAGCAGTACTTC	CASREAGAYEQYF
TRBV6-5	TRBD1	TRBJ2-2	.	TGTGCCAGCAACCTTGGACAGGGCGACACCGGGGAGCTGTTTTTT	CASNLGQGDTGELFF
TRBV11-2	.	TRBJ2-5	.	TGTGCCAGCAGCCTCGATCAAGCGACCCAGTACTTC	CASSLDQATQYF
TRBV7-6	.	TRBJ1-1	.	TGTGCCAGCAGCTTAGTTTCGGCAGGGTGGAACGCTGAAGCTTTCTTT	CASSLVSAGWNAEAFF
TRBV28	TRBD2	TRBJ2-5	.	TGTGCCAGCAGTTTTTCTAGCGGGGGACAAGAGACCCAGTACTTC	CASSFSSGGQETQYF
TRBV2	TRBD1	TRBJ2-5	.	TGTGCCAGCAGCAAGGACAGGGGGCAAGAGACCCAGTACTTC	CASSKDRGQETQYF
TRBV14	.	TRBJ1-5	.	TGTGCCAGCAGCCAAAGGACGGCTTGGGCTTCGGGACAATCGGGGCCTGGCAATCAGCCCCAGCATTTT	CASSQRTAWASGQSGPGNQPQHF
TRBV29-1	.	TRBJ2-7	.	TGCAGCGCGGCGGCCCCGGCCTACGAGCAGTACTTC	CSAAAPAYEQYF
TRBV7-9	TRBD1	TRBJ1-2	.	TGTGCCAGCAGCCCTAGTGGGACAGCCGGTGTAGGCTACACCTTC	CASSPSGTAGVGYTF
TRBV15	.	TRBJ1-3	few	TGTGCCACCAGCAGACGTGGGAGCTCTGGAAACACCATATATTTT	CATSRRGSSGNTIYF
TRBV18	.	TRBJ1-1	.	TGTGCCAGCTCACCTCGTGAGGAGAACACTGAAGCTTTCTTT	CASSPREENTEAFF
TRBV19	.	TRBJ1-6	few	TGTGCCAGTAGTATAGCCCGCCAGGAGGGTGGGTCACCCCTCCACTTT	CASSIARQEGGSPLHF
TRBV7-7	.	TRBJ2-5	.	TGTGCCAGCAGCCCCATAGCGGAAGAGACCCAGTACTTC	CASSPIAEETQYF
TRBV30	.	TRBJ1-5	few	TGTGCCTGGAGTGTAGGGGCTTCTAGCAATCAGCCCCAGCATTTT	CAWSVGASSNQPQHF
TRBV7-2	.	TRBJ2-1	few	TGTGCCAGCAGCTTAGCCTATGTCAGGGAAGGGCAGTTCTTC	CASSLAYVREGQFF
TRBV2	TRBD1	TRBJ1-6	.	TGTGCCAGCAGGAACTACCGGGACAGTAATTCACCCCTCCACTTT	CASRNYRDSNSPLHF
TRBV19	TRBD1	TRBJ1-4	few	TGTGCCAGCTCCACAACAGGGGATAATGAAAAACTGTTTTTT	CASSTTGDNEKLFF
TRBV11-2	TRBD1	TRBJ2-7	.	TGTGCCAGCAGCCCGGGACAGTACTACGAGCAGTACTTC	CASSPGQYYEQYF
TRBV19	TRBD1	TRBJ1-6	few	TGTGCCAGTAGAACACAGGGGGTCGATTCACCCCTCCACTTT	CASRTQGVDSPLHF
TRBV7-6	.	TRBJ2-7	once	TGTGCCACCCAGAGGACACCGGGCTCCTACGAGCAGTACTTC	CATQRTPGSYEQYF
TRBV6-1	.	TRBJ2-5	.	TGTGCCAGCAGTGAAGCGCAGGGTATTGGGGAGACCCAGTACTTC	CASSEAQGIGETQYF
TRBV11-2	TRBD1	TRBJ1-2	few	TGTGCCAGCAGCTTAGATCGAGAGACAGGGAATGGCTACACCTTC	CASSLDRETGNGYTF
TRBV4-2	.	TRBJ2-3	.	TGTGCCAGCAGCCAACGAGGGATAGATACGCAGTATTTT	CASSQRGIDTQYF
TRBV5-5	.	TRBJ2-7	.	TGTGCCAGCAGCCTCCCGGTTACCTACGAGCAGTACTTC	CASSLPVTYEQYF
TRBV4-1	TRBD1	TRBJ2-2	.	TGCGCCAGCAGCCTAGGGACAGTGAACACCGGGGAGCTGTTTTTT	CASSLGTVNTGELFF
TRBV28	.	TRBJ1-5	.	TGTGCCAGCAGTTCCCCCGTACTCCGCAATCAGCCCCAGCATTTT	CASSSPVLRNQPQHF
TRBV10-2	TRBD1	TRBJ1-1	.	TGCGCCAGCAACACAGGGGGCTACACTGAAGCTTTCTTT	CASNTGGYTEAFF
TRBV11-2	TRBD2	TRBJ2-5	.	TGTGCCAGCAGCTTAGGCGGGGGGCGTCTAGAGACCCAGTACTTC	CASSLGGGRLETQYF
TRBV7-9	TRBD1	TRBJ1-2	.	TGTTCCAGCGATCTGGGACAGGGGGCAAGTCACTATGGCTACACCTTC	CSSDLGQGASHYGYTF
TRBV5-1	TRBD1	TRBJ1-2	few	TGCGCCAGCAGCTTGGGGGGGACAGGAGACGGCTATGGCTACACCTTC	CASSLGGTGDGYGYTF
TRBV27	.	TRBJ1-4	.	TGTGCCAGCAGTTTATTAGGGGTGGGGAATGAAAAACTGTTTTTT	CASSLLGVGNEKLFF
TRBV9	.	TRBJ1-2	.	TGTGCCAGCAGCGTAGAGGCAGGGACTAACTATGGCTACACCTTC	CASSVEAGTNYGYTF
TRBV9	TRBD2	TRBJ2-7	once	TGTGCCAGCAGCGCAACCCTAGCGGGGGGGAGCGAGCAGTACTTC	CASSATLAGGSEQYF
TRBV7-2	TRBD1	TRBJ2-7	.	TGTGCCAGCAGCTTAGCACCCGGGACAGGGTCTCCCTACGAGCAGTACTTC	CASSLAPGTGSPYEQYF
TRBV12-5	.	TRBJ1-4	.	TGTGCTAGTGTGCGGGGAGAAAAACTGTTTTTT	CASVRGEKLFF
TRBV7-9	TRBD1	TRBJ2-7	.	TGTGCCAGCAGCCTAGACAGGGGGCGAGATGAGCAGTACTTC	CASSLDRGRDEQYF
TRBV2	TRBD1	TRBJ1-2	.	TGTGCCAGCACTACAGGGGGCTTGGGGCTACGAGCCTTC	CASTTGGLGLRAF
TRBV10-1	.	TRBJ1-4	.	TGCGCCAGCAGTGGAGGAACTGGGGAAAAACTGTTTTTT	CASSGGTGEKLFF
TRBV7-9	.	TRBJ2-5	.	TGTGCCAGCAGCACAATGGCAGAGACCCAGTACTTC	CASSTMAETQYF
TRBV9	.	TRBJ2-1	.	TGTGCCAGCAGCCCCTTGGGTAGCCCCTCCTACAATGAGCAGTTCTTC	CASSPLGSPSYNEQFF
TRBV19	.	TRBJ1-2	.	TGTGCCAGTACCCAAAGGGGCACAGGGAACTATGGCTACACCTTC	CASTQRGTGNYGYTF
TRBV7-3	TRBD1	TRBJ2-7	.	TGTGCCAGCAGCTTGACAGGGGGAAGGGAGCAGTACTTC	CASSLTGGREQYF
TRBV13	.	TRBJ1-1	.	TGTGCCAGCAGCTTCGGGGGGGACACTGAAGCTTTCTTT	CASSFGGDTEAFF
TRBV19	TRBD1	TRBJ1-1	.	TGTGCCAGTAGGCACCCACAGGGGATGGACACTGAAGCTTTCTTT	CASRHPQGMDTEAFF